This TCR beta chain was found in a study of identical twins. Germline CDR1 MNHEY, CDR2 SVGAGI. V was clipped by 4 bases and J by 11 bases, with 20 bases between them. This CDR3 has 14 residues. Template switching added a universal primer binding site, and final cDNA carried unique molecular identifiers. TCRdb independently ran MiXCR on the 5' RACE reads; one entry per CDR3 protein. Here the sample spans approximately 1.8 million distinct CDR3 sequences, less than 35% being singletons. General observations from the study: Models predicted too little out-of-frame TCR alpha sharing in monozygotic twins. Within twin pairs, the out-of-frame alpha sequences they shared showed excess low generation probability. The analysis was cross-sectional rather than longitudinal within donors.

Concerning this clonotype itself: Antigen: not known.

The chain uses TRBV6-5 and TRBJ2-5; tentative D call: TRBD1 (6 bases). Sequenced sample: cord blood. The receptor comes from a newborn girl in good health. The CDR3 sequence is CASSSTFGGQKQYF. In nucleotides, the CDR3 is TGTGCCAGCAGTTCCACCTTTGGGGGCCAAAAGCAGTACTTC.